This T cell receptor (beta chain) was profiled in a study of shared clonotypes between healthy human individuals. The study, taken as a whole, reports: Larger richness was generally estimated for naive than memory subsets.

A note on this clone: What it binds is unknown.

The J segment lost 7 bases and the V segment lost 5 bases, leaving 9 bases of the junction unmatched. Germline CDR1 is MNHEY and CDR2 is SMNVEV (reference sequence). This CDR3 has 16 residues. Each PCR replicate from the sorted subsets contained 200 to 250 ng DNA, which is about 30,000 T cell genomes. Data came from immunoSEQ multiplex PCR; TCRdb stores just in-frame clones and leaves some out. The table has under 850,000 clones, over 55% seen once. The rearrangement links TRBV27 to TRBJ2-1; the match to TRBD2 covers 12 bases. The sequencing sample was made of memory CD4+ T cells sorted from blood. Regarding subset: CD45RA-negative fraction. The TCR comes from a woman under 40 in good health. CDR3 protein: CASSPLRLAGVNEQFF. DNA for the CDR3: TGTGCCAGCAGTCCCCTCCGACTAGCGGGAGTTAATGAGCAGTTCTTC.